This is a list of T cell receptor beta chains from one sample in a study of T cell responses to AZD1222 COVID-19 vaccine. Assay: immunoSEQ multiplex PCR; the TCRdb copy retains only in-frame clones and omits some. Of 100,000 or so clones detected, 70% to 90% appear once; the ten largest clones hold around 4%. This sample comprised peripheral blood, obtained on day 0 of AZD1222 vaccination. These receptors were obtained from an adult in good health. Both conserved end residues are part of each CDR3. D genes are given only for firm matches. Clone size is shown for a subset of rows, as once, few, many or a class of expanded clone.

>TRBD2|TRBJ2-3|.|TRBV6-4
CASSGLAGGPPDTQYF
TGTGCCAGCAGTGGACTAGCGGGGGGGCCGCCAGATACGCAGTATTTT
>.|TRBJ2-7|.|TRBV7-9
CASSIGPPPTYEQYF
TGTGCCAGCAGCATCGGTCCTCCACCGACCTACGAGCAGTACTTC
>TRBD1|TRBJ2-2|few|TRBV5-6
CASSSLDRDTGELFF
TGTGCCAGCAGCTCGCTGGACAGGGATACCGGGGAGCTGTTTTTT
>.|TRBJ1-1|few|TRBV19
CASIALGTEAFF
TGTGCCAGTATAGCGCTTGGCACTGAAGCTTTCTTT
>.|TRBJ1-2|.|TRBV7-3
CASSLQGSYGYTF
TGTGCCAGCAGCTTGCAAGGATCCTATGGCTACACCTTC
>TRBD2|TRBJ2-3|.|TRBV5-1
CASSQRGRTDTQYF
TGCGCCAGCAGCCAGCGGGGGCGCACAGATACGCAGTATTTT
>TRBD1|TRBJ1-2|.|TRBV9
CASSARGTGGDYGYTF
TGTGCCAGCAGCGCGAGGGGGACAGGGGGCGACTATGGCTACACCTTC
>.|TRBJ2-5|.|TRBV6-5
CASRYIVWGGETQYF
TGTGCCAGCAGGTATATCGTGTGGGGAGGAGAGACCCAGTACTTC
>TRBD2|TRBJ2-7|.|TRBV12-3/TRBV12-4
CASSRGGYEQYF
TGTGCCAGCAGTCGGGGGGGCTACGAGCAGTACTTC
>.|TRBJ2-7|.|TRBV21-1
CASSEDSRTGSHEQYF
TGTGCCAGCAGCGAGGACTCCCGGACAGGTTCCCACGAGCAGTACTTC
>.|TRBJ1-2|.|TRBV29-1
CSVVSRANYGYTF
TGCAGCGTTGTATCCAGAGCTAACTATGGCTACACCTTC
>.|TRBJ1-2|.|TRBV11-3
CASRWGGYTF
TGTGCCAGCAGATGGGGTGGCTACACCTTC
>.|TRBJ1-1|once|TRBV15
CATSSRVNTEAFF
TGTGCCACCAGTAGCAGGGTGAACACTGAAGCTTTCTTT
>TRBD1|TRBJ1-6|.|TRBV27
CASRKVGQGAASYNSPLHF
TGTGCCAGCAGAAAAGTGGGACAGGGGGCTGCGTCCTATAATTCACCCCTCCACTTT
>TRBD1|TRBJ1-1|.|TRBV5-8
CASSLIQGADTEAFF
TGTGCCAGCAGCTTGATACAGGGGGCGGACACTGAAGCTTTCTTT
>.|TRBJ1-4|.|TRBV6-5
CASSPGPATNEKLFF
TGTGCCAGCTCCCCGGGCCCTGCAACTAATGAAAAACTGTTTTTT
>.|TRBJ2-1|.|TRBV7-3
CASSLTGYNEQFF
TGTGCCAGCAGCTTAACCGGATACAATGAGCAGTTCTTC
>.|TRBJ2-7|.|TRBV19
CASKIQDSSYEQYF
TGTGCCAGCAAAATCCAGGACAGCTCCTACGAGCAGTACTTC
>TRBD1|TRBJ1-4|.|TRBV18
CASSLNTGTGGEKLFF
TGTGCCAGCTCACTGAATACCGGGACAGGGGGCGAAAAACTGTTTTTT
>.|TRBJ1-2|.|TRBV9
CASSVDSGFGYTF
TGTGCCAGCAGCGTAGATTCAGGCTTTGGCTACACCTTC
>.|TRBJ2-1|.|TRBV5-1
CASSFRGPLGSEQFF
TGCGCCAGCAGCTTCCGGGGGCCCCTGGGAAGTGAGCAGTTCTTC
>.|TRBJ1-3|.|TRBV7-9
CASSSQGGYSGNTIYF
TGTGCCAGCAGCTCCCAAGGGGGATACTCTGGAAACACCATATATTTT
>.|TRBJ2-3|.|TRBV5-1
CASSLAVGRGTDTQYF
TGCGCCAGCAGCTTGGCAGTGGGACGGGGCACAGATACGCAGTATTTT
>TRBD2|TRBJ2-1|.|TRBV7-2
CASSLSLAGVTYNEQFF
TGTGCCAGCAGCTTATCGTTAGCGGGGGTGACCTACAATGAGCAGTTCTTC
>TRBD1|TRBJ2-7|.|TRBV30
CAQPPGQGPYEQYF
TGTGCCCAACCCCCGGGACAGGGACCTTACGAGCAGTACTTC
>TRBD1|TRBJ1-5|.|TRBV4-1
CASSRTTGLRDQPQHF
TGCGCCAGCAGCCGAACGACAGGGTTACGGGATCAGCCCCAGCATTTT
>.|TRBJ1-2|few|TRBV5-1
CASSLVGTSGVDYGYTF
TGCGCCAGCAGCTTGGTGGGGACGTCAGGGGTCGACTATGGCTACACCTTC
>.|TRBJ1-1|.|TRBV29-1
CSAWAGPTEAFF
TGCAGCGCGTGGGCAGGCCCCACTGAAGCTTTCTTT
>.|TRBJ1-5|.|TRBV12-5
CASGLVRSGWDNQPQHF
TGTGCTAGTGGTTTGGTACGTTCGGGGTGGGATAATCAGCCCCAGCATTTT
>.|TRBJ2-7|.|TRBV7-8
CASSLASRGYEQYF
TGTGCCAGCAGCTTAGCGTCTCGGGGGTACGAGCAGTACTTC
>.|TRBJ1-3|.|TRBV27
CASSFTGPGGGNTIYF
TGTGCCAGCAGTTTCACTGGCCCCGGGGGGGGAAACACCATATATTTT
>.|TRBJ1-2|.|TRBV18
CASSPGTTNYGYTF
TGTGCCAGCTCACCAGGGACGACCAACTATGGCTACACCTTC
>.|TRBJ1-1|.|TRBV6-5
CASSYEGPNTEAFF
TGTGCCAGCAGTTACGAAGGACCGAACACTGAAGCTTTCTTT
>.|TRBJ1-1|.|TRBV19
CASSISLLNTEAFF
TGTGCCAGTAGTATATCCCTGTTGAACACTGAAGCTTTCTTT
>TRBD1|TRBJ2-7|.|TRBV5-4
CASSGRTGDEQYF
TGTGCCAGCAGCGGACGGACAGGGGACGAGCAGTACTTC
>.|TRBJ2-2|.|TRBV11-3
CASSLGRTGELFF
TGTGCCAGCAGCTTAGGGCGGACCGGGGAGCTGTTTTTT
>TRBD1|TRBJ2-7|.|TRBV5-1
CASSFKDRVVSEQYF
TGCGCCAGCAGCTTTAAGGACAGGGTTGTTTCCGAGCAGTACTTC
>.|TRBJ1-5|.|TRBV28
CASSLSGSNQPQHF
TGTGCCAGCAGTTTATCCGGAAGCAATCAGCCCCAGCATTTT
>TRBD2|TRBJ2-5|.|TRBV9
CASSLAGGETQYF
TGTGCCAGCAGCCTAGCGGGGGGGGAGACCCAGTACTTC
>TRBD2|TRBJ2-3|.|TRBV12-5
CASGLGTSGSTDTQYF
TGTGCTAGTGGACTCGGGACTAGCGGTAGCACAGATACGCAGTATTTT
>.|TRBJ2-5|.|TRBV6-2/TRBV6-3
CASSPSEQETQYF
TGTGCCAGCAGCCCTAGCGAACAAGAGACCCAGTACTTC
>.|TRBJ2-3|.|TRBV19
CASSLGPTGGTDTQYF
TGTGCCAGTAGTTTGGGGCCGACCGGGGGCACAGATACGCAGTATTTT
>.|TRBJ1-1|.|TRBV6-5
CASKVMGTEAFF
TGTGCCAGCAAGGTGATGGGAACTGAAGCTTTCTTT
>.|TRBJ1-2|.|TRBV12-3/TRBV12-4
CASSFYRVGGYTF
TGTGCCAGCAGTTTCTACAGGGTAGGAGGCTACACCTTC
>.|TRBJ2-5|.|TRBV11-3
CASSPGGQTQYF
TGTGCCAGCAGCCCTGGTGGGCAGACCCAGTACTTC
>.|TRBJ1-1|.|TRBV5-8
CASSLGQPANTEAFF
TGTGCCAGCAGCTTGGGACAGCCGGCCAACACTGAAGCTTTCTTT
>.|TRBJ2-7|.|TRBV12-5
CASGTRDGDEQYF
TGTGCTAGTGGTACCCGAGACGGGGACGAGCAGTACTTC
>.|TRBJ2-7|.|TRBV5-5
CASSLEVGAVYEQYF
TGTGCCAGCAGCTTGGAGGTGGGGGCCGTCTACGAGCAGTACTTC
>TRBD1|TRBJ1-2|.|TRBV29-1
CSVARDREEYGYTF
TGCAGCGTTGCCCGAGACAGGGAGGAATATGGCTACACCTTC
>.|TRBJ1-1|.|TRBV7-9
CASSPWTGMNTEAFF
TGTGCCAGCAGCCCGTGGACGGGGATGAACACTGAAGCTTTCTTT
>.|TRBJ2-5|.|TRBV9
CASSDQKTQYF
TGTGCCAGCAGCGATCAGAAGACCCAGTACTTC
>TRBD1|TRBJ1-1|.|TRBV7-2
CALTQALDRDTEAFF
TGTGCCCTCACTCAGGCTTTGGACAGGGACACTGAAGCTTTCTTT
>TRBD2|TRBJ2-2|.|TRBV4-2
CASSQLSGTSNTGELFF
TGTGCCAGCAGCCAACTTTCCGGGACTAGTAACACCGGGGAGCTGTTTTTT
>TRBD1|TRBJ1-4|.|TRBV4-3
CASSQDDRPGGHEKLFF
TGCGCCAGCAGCCAAGATGACCGGCCAGGGGGACATGAAAAACTGTTTTTT
>.|TRBJ1-2|.|TRBV5-5
CASSRPGLNYGYTF
TGTGCCAGCAGCCGCCCGGGGCTGAACTATGGCTACACCTTC